This entry concerns a single T cell receptor beta chain. Assay: immunoSEQ multiplex PCR; the TCRdb copy retains only in-frame clones and omits some. The sample includes about 280,000 clones, roughly 91% of them seen just once. Unmatched junction bases numbered 9, after V lost 6 bases and J lost 7 bases. The CDR3 spans 14 residues. Participants were aged about 18 to 100 years from roughly 25 US areas. The sample belongs to a study of blood T cell repertoires in COVID-19. The V gene is TRBV23-1, the J gene TRBJ2-7; 10 bases match TRBD2. TRBV23-1 is treated as an ORF (open reading frame) with a function not yet certain. The TCR originated in a woman in her sixties who had recovered from COVID-19. Sequenced sample: PBMCs or T cells enriched from blood (not recorded which). This chain's CDR3 is CASSLPSGSQEQYF. CDR3 bases: TGCGCCAGCAGCCTTCCTAGCGGGAGTCAGGAGCAGTACTTC.